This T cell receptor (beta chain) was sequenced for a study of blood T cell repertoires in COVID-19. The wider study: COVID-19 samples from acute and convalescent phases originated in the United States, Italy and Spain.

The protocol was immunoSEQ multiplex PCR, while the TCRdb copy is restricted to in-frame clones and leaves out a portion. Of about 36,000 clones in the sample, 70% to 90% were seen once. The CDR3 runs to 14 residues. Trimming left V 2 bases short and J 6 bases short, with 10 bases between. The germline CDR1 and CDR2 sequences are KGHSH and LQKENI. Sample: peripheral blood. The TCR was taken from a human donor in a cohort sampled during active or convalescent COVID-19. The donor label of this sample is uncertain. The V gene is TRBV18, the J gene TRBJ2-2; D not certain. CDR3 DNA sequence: TGTGCCAGCTCACCAGAGGCAGTTGCCGGGGAGCTGTTTTTT. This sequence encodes CASSPEAVAGELFF.